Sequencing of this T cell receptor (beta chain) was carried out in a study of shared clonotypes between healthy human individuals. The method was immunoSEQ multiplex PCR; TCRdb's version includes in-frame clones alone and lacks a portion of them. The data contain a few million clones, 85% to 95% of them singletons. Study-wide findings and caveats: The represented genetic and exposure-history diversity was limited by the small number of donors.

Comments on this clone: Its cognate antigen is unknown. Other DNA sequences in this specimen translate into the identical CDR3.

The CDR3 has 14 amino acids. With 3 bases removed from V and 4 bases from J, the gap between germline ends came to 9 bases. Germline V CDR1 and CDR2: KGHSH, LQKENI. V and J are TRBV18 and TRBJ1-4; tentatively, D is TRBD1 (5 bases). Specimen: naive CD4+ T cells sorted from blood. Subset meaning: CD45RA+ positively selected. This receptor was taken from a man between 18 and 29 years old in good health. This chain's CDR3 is CASSPQGRNEKLFF. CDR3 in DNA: TGTGCCAGCTCACCCCAGGGTCGTAATGAAAAACTGTTTTTT.